The present TCR beta chain was sequenced within a study of T-cell memory formation after mild COVID-19. Study-level background: Largely donor-specific sequence clusters came from two donors.

The CDR3 is made up of 15 amino acids. Germline CDR1 reads LGHDT; CDR2 reads YNNKEL (reference sequence). V was trimmed by 1 base and J by 2 bases, leaving 11 bases between them. Study-level findings and limits: Within pre-infection memory, some responding clones were found, suggesting cross-reactive memory joined.

Constant-segment primers and 5'RACE yielded cDNA libraries for TCR alpha and TCR beta, each carrying sample barcodes and UMIs. Each CDR3 protein is one row after TCRdb ran MiXCR on the 5' RACE reads. The sample has around 130,000 distinct CDR3 sequences, 11% to 15% seen once. This clonotype was picked up a small number of times. Its antigen is currently unknown. This chain uses TRBV3-1 with TRBJ1-1; no firm D call. Sequenced material: PBMCs or a T cell subset sorted from them (not recorded which). This TCR was sampled from an adult woman who had mild COVID-19 (a few samples of this study predate the infection). Cell type and time point are not known. The CDR3 DNA reads as TGTGCCAGCAGCCAAGGATCCTACACCAACACTGAAGCTTTCTTT. Protein: CASSQGSYTNTEAFF.